This is a list of T cell receptor beta chains from one sample in a study of blood T cells in healthy people across ages. TCRdb reprocessed the 5' RACE reads via MiXCR and lists one record per CDR3 protein. The table records approximately 850,000 distinct CDR3 sequences, under 55% of them present only once. The sequenced sample consisted of blood. The receptors shown here come from a man in his sixties in good health. Both conserved end residues are part of each CDR3. Each record gives: D gene, V gene, clone size, J gene, CDR3 DNA, CDR3 protein. A D gene is named only where the DNA matches it firmly. Part of the rows lack a size; the others show once, few, many or a class for expanded clones.

D gene: -
V gene: TRBV4-3
clone size: -
J gene: TRBJ1-1
CDR3 DNA: TGCGCCAGCAGCCAGACAGGAGACACTGGAGCTTTCTTT
CDR3 protein: CASSQTGDTGAFF

D gene: -
V gene: TRBV6-2/TRBV6-3
clone size: -
J gene: TRBJ2-7
CDR3 DNA: TGTGCCAGCAGTTACCTAGCAGGCCGTTGGTACGAGCAGTACTTC
CDR3 protein: CASSYLAGRWYEQYF

D gene: -
V gene: TRBV6-1
clone size: -
J gene: TRBJ1-1
CDR3 DNA: TGTGCCAGCAGTGTTTCAGGGACGGTGTACACTGAAGCTTTCTTT
CDR3 protein: CASSVSGTVYTEAFF

D gene: -
V gene: TRBV6-5
clone size: -
J gene: TRBJ2-4
CDR3 DNA: TGTGCCAGCAGTTTCCGGGACCTTTCGTACTTC
CDR3 protein: CASSFRDLSYF

D gene: TRBD2
V gene: TRBV7-2
clone size: few
J gene: TRBJ2-1
CDR3 DNA: TGTGCCAGCAGCGAAATCCCAGCGGGGGTAAATGAGCAGTTCTTC
CDR3 protein: CASSEIPAGVNEQFF

D gene: -
V gene: TRBV7-2
clone size: few
J gene: TRBJ2-3
CDR3 DNA: TGTGCCAGCAGCGTACCGGCTGGTACGCAGTATTTT
CDR3 protein: CASSVPAGTQYF

D gene: -
V gene: TRBV21-1
clone size: -
J gene: TRBJ1-1
CDR3 DNA: TGTGCCAGCAGCAAACGGAACCTTTGGACTGAAGCTTTCTTT
CDR3 protein: CASSKRNLWTEAFF

D gene: TRBD1
V gene: TRBV20-1
clone size: -
J gene: TRBJ2-1
CDR3 DNA: TGCAGTGCAAACCGGGACAGTGGCGGCAATGAGCAGTTCTTC
CDR3 protein: CSANRDSGGNEQFF

D gene: TRBD1
V gene: TRBV5-6
clone size: -
J gene: TRBJ2-3
CDR3 DNA: TGTGCCAGCAGCCTCCCCGGGACAGGGATCGCAGATACGCAGTATTTT
CDR3 protein: CASSLPGTGIADTQYF

D gene: TRBD1
V gene: TRBV12-3/TRBV12-4
clone size: few
J gene: TRBJ1-2
CDR3 DNA: TGTGCCAGCAGACGACAGGGGCGGAGCGGCTACACCTTC
CDR3 protein: CASRRQGRSGYTF

D gene: TRBD2
V gene: TRBV5-1
clone size: -
J gene: TRBJ2-1
CDR3 DNA: TGCGCCAGCAGCTTCACAGCTAGCGGGGCCTCCTACAATGAGCAGTTCTTC
CDR3 protein: CASSFTASGASYNEQFF

D gene: -
V gene: TRBV7-3
clone size: many
J gene: TRBJ2-1
CDR3 DNA: TGTGCCAGCAGCTTAATACCGACACTCCGGGACGGGGGTCAGAGCTCCTACAATGAGCAGTTCTTC
CDR3 protein: CASSLIPTLRDGGQSSYNEQFF

D gene: TRBD2
V gene: TRBV28
clone size: -
J gene: TRBJ2-3
CDR3 DNA: TGTGCCGGCGGGGGAGATGGGACAGATACGCAGTATTTT
CDR3 protein: CAGGGDGTDTQYF

D gene: -
V gene: TRBV20-1
clone size: few
J gene: TRBJ2-7
CDR3 DNA: TGCAGTGCTAGGGGAATACAGGGTGAGCACGAGCAGTACTTC
CDR3 protein: CSARGIQGEHEQYF

D gene: TRBD1
V gene: TRBV12-3/TRBV12-4
clone size: few
J gene: TRBJ2-5
CDR3 DNA: TGTGCCAGCTCCCCCGGGACAGTCTACAATGAGCAGTACTTC
CDR3 protein: CASSPGTVYNEQYF

D gene: TRBD2
V gene: TRBV6-2/TRBV6-3
clone size: -
J gene: TRBJ2-4
CDR3 DNA: TGTGCCAGCAGTTACGCGATGACTAGCGGGGGAAACATTCAGTACTTC
CDR3 protein: CASSYAMTSGGNIQYF

D gene: TRBD1
V gene: TRBV29-1
clone size: -
J gene: TRBJ2-1
CDR3 DNA: TGCAGCGTTGATAGTCAGGGGGTCGACGATGGGCAGTTCTTC
CDR3 protein: CSVDSQGVDDGQFF

D gene: -
V gene: TRBV5-1
clone size: -
J gene: TRBJ2-3
CDR3 DNA: TGCGCCAGCAGCTTGGAGGGTTGGACAGATACGCAGTATTTT
CDR3 protein: CASSLEGWTDTQYF

D gene: -
V gene: TRBV6-1
clone size: -
J gene: TRBJ2-5
CDR3 DNA: TGTGCCAGCAGTGAAATGGGGGGCTACTGGACCCAGTACTTC
CDR3 protein: CASSEMGGYWTQYF

D gene: TRBD1
V gene: TRBV5-1
clone size: -
J gene: TRBJ2-1
CDR3 DNA: TGCGCCAGCATCTTGGCCGGCAGGGGGCCTTATTGGGAGCAGTTCTTC
CDR3 protein: CASILAGRGPYWEQFF

D gene: -
V gene: TRBV9
clone size: -
J gene: TRBJ2-1
CDR3 DNA: TGTGCCAGTAGCAGACAGACGAGCTCCTACAATGAGCGGTACTTC
CDR3 protein: CASSRQTSSYNERYF

D gene: -
V gene: TRBV12-3/TRBV12-4
clone size: -
J gene: TRBJ1-5
CDR3 DNA: TGTGCCAGCAGTATTTACAGGGACAATCAGCCCCAGCATTTT
CDR3 protein: CASSIYRDNQPQHF

D gene: TRBD2
V gene: TRBV11-2
clone size: once
J gene: TRBJ2-3
CDR3 DNA: TGTGCCAGCAGCTTAGGACTAGCGGGGGCCAGACCTAGCACAGATACGCAGTATTTT
CDR3 protein: CASSLGLAGARPSTDTQYF

D gene: -
V gene: TRBV4-3
clone size: few
J gene: TRBJ2-3
CDR3 DNA: TGCGCCAGCAGCCAAGAAGAATGGGCGCGGGGTCAGGTAGATACGCAGTATTTT
CDR3 protein: CASSQEEWARGQVDTQYF

D gene: TRBD1
V gene: TRBV27
clone size: once
J gene: TRBJ2-7
CDR3 DNA: TGTGCCAGCAGTTTGAAGGACAGGGTGCCCTACGAGCAGTACTTC
CDR3 protein: CASSLKDRVPYEQYF

D gene: -
V gene: TRBV7-9
clone size: -
J gene: TRBJ1-6
CDR3 DNA: TGTGCCAGCACTGGGTTGAATTCACCCCTCCACTTT
CDR3 protein: CASTGLNSPLHF

D gene: -
V gene: TRBV5-1
clone size: -
J gene: TRBJ1-1
CDR3 DNA: TGCGCCAGCTCCCGGGCGTCAACGGTGAACACTGAAGCTTTCTTT
CDR3 protein: CASSRASTVNTEAFF

D gene: -
V gene: TRBV5-5
clone size: -
J gene: TRBJ2-6
CDR3 DNA: TGTGCCAGCAGCTGGGCTGGGCCTGGGGCCAACGTCCTGACTTTC
CDR3 protein: CASSWAGPGANVLTF

D gene: -
V gene: TRBV7-8
clone size: -
J gene: TRBJ2-2
CDR3 DNA: TGTGCCAGCAGCTCTAGCGTCCCCACCGGGGAGCTGTTTTTT
CDR3 protein: CASSSSVPTGELFF

D gene: TRBD1
V gene: TRBV6-5
clone size: -
J gene: TRBJ2-1
CDR3 DNA: TGTGCCGGCAGTTACCGACAGGGAACCCCTTACAATGAGCAGTTCTTC
CDR3 protein: CAGSYRQGTPYNEQFF

D gene: -
V gene: TRBV4-1
clone size: many
J gene: TRBJ1-2
CDR3 DNA: TGCGCCAGCAGCCAAGAGCGGACAAGCAGCTACACCTTC
CDR3 protein: CASSQERTSSYTF

D gene: TRBD1
V gene: TRBV12-3/TRBV12-4
clone size: -
J gene: TRBJ1-5
CDR3 DNA: TGTGCCAGCAGCAAACAGGGGCCGTATGGCAATCAGCCCCAGCATTTT
CDR3 protein: CASSKQGPYGNQPQHF

D gene: TRBD1
V gene: TRBV29-1
clone size: -
J gene: TRBJ2-5
CDR3 DNA: TGCAGCGTGCATACGGGACAGGCGTTTGACAATGAGCAGTACTTC
CDR3 protein: CSVHTGQAFDNEQYF

D gene: TRBD1
V gene: TRBV12-3/TRBV12-4
clone size: -
J gene: TRBJ1-1
CDR3 DNA: TGTGCCAGCAGTGCTAGGGGACAGGGTGTCACTGAAGCTTTCTTT
CDR3 protein: CASSARGQGVTEAFF

D gene: -
V gene: TRBV9
clone size: -
J gene: TRBJ2-3
CDR3 DNA: TGTGCCAGCAGCGTAGTGACATCCACAGATACGCAGTATTTT
CDR3 protein: CASSVVTSTDTQYF

D gene: TRBD2
V gene: TRBV7-2
clone size: -
J gene: TRBJ2-3
CDR3 DNA: TGTGCCAGCAGCCCCAGACTAGCGGGGGGCTTAGATACGCAGTATTTT
CDR3 protein: CASSPRLAGGLDTQYF

D gene: TRBD1
V gene: TRBV18
clone size: few
J gene: TRBJ2-5
CDR3 DNA: TGTGCCAGCTCACCACCCAGACAGGGAGAAGAGACCCAGTACTTC
CDR3 protein: CASSPPRQGEETQYF

D gene: -
V gene: TRBV20-1
clone size: once
J gene: TRBJ2-2
CDR3 DNA: TGCAGTGCTAGTGGGTTTAACACCGGGGAGCTGTTTTTT
CDR3 protein: CSASGFNTGELFF

D gene: -
V gene: TRBV12-3/TRBV12-4
clone size: -
J gene: TRBJ2-2
CDR3 DNA: TGTGCCAGCAGTTTGGGCGGAGTGGACACCGGGGAGCTGTTTTTT
CDR3 protein: CASSLGGVDTGELFF

D gene: TRBD2
V gene: TRBV6-6
clone size: -
J gene: TRBJ2-5
CDR3 DNA: TGTGCCAGCAACGACCCAGCTAGCGGGGCCGAGACCCAGTACTTC
CDR3 protein: CASNDPASGAETQYF

D gene: TRBD1
V gene: TRBV11-3
clone size: few
J gene: TRBJ2-7
CDR3 DNA: TGTGCCAGCAGCTCAACAGGGGCCCAAACCTCCTACGAGCAGTACTTC
CDR3 protein: CASSSTGAQTSYEQYF

D gene: TRBD1
V gene: TRBV18
clone size: -
J gene: TRBJ1-4
CDR3 DNA: TGTGCCAGCTTACACGACAGGGCGGCTAATGAAAAACTGTTTTTT
CDR3 protein: CASLHDRAANEKLFF

D gene: TRBD1
V gene: TRBV7-2
clone size: -
J gene: TRBJ1-1
CDR3 DNA: TGTGCCAGCAGTTTCTCCGGGACAGGGATAACTGAAGCTTTCTTT
CDR3 protein: CASSFSGTGITEAFF

D gene: TRBD2
V gene: TRBV6-6
clone size: -
J gene: TRBJ2-7
CDR3 DNA: TGTGCCAGCAGTTACTCGATAACTAGCGGGGGCTACGAGCAGTACTTC
CDR3 protein: CASSYSITSGGYEQYF

D gene: TRBD2
V gene: TRBV5-1
clone size: -
J gene: TRBJ2-7
CDR3 DNA: TGCGCCAGCAGCCCGGGGGGAGGTGGGGATTCCTACGAGCAGTACTTC
CDR3 protein: CASSPGGGGDSYEQYF

D gene: -
V gene: TRBV7-9
clone size: -
J gene: TRBJ1-4
CDR3 DNA: TGTGCCAGCAGCTTATTTCCCGGGACATCCCATGAAAAACTGTTTTTT
CDR3 protein: CASSLFPGTSHEKLFF

D gene: TRBD1
V gene: TRBV7-2
clone size: -
J gene: TRBJ1-2
CDR3 DNA: TGTGCCAGCAGCCCAGACCCCGGGACAGGGGGATACTACTATGGCTACACCTTC
CDR3 protein: CASSPDPGTGGYYYGYTF

D gene: TRBD2
V gene: TRBV28
clone size: -
J gene: TRBJ2-1
CDR3 DNA: TGTGCCAGCAGTTCCTCTAGCGGCCCTTGTGTTGGGCAGTTCTTC
CDR3 protein: CASSSSSGPCVGQFF

D gene: -
V gene: TRBV27
clone size: -
J gene: TRBJ2-3
CDR3 DNA: TGTGCCAGCAGTTTGGGGAGTCCGGGAGATACGCAGTATTTT
CDR3 protein: CASSLGSPGDTQYF

D gene: TRBD2
V gene: TRBV11-2
clone size: -
J gene: TRBJ2-7
CDR3 DNA: TGTGCCAGCAGGACCCAACCGGGACTAGTAAACGAGCAGTACTTC
CDR3 protein: CASRTQPGLVNEQYF

D gene: TRBD2
V gene: TRBV6-2/TRBV6-3
clone size: few
J gene: TRBJ2-3
CDR3 DNA: TGTGCCAGCAGCGGACTAGCGGGGAGCACAGATACGCAGTATTTT
CDR3 protein: CASSGLAGSTDTQYF